The clone carrying this T cell receptor beta chain has ten or more counts. Its antigen remains unknown. J was trimmed by 1 base and V by 4 bases; bases with no gene match: 7. The CDR3 consists of 15 residues. Germline V gene data show CDR1 as LGHDT and CDR2 as YNNKEL (reference sequence). Using its own MiXCR run on the multiplex PCR reads, TCRdb lists one record per CDR3 protein. The table lists around 120,000 distinct CDR3 sequences, about 20% of them singletons. The data originate from a study of breast tumors, draining lymph nodes, adjacent tissues. General study points: Data fit most tumor T cells coming from lymph node, expanding in tumor. The lymph node origin of tumor T cells was framed as consistent with a hypothesis, not demonstrated. Tumor TCR diversity was below lymph nodes but above nontumor tissue.

Samples came from axillary lymph nodes draining the breast cancer. Sequenced sample: axillary lymph node tissue. The chain combines TRBV3-1 with TRBJ2-7; 7 nucleotides align to TRBD1. The clonotype originates from a female donor with breast cancer. Some clones in this sample may be carry-over from other donors' samples. As DNA, the CDR3 is TGTGCCAGCAGCCTAGGACAGGACCCTTCCTACGAGCAGTACTTC. Translation: CASSLGQDPSYEQYF.